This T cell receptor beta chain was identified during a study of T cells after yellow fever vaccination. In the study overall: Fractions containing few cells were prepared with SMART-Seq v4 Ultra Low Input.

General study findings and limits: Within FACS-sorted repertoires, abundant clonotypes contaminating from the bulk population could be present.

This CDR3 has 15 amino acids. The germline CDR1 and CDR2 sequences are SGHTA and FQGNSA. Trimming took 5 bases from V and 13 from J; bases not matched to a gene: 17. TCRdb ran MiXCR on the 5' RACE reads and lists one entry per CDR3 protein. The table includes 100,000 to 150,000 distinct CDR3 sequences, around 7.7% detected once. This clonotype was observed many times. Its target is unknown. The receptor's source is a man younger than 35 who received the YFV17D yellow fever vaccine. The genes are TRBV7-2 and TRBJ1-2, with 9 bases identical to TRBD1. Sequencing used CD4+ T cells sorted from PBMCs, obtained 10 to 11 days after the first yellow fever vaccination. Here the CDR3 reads CASSPHRGQVLAGTF. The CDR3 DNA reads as TGTGCCAGCAGCCCACACAGGGGGCAGGTGCTCGCTGGCACCTTC.